A single sample gave rise to the 8 T cell receptor beta chains below, sequenced in a study of blood T cell repertoires in COVID-19. Repertoires were generated with immunoSEQ multiplex PCR, while TCRdb's copy carries only in-frame clones and drops some. The sample lists more than 85,000 clones; about 85% were seen once. Sequencing used peripheral blood. Receptors were obtained from a human donor in a cohort sampled during active COVID-19.

A few counts support this clone. A read error may account for a junction end that differs from germline. The J gene is TRBJ2-7, the V gene TRBV3-1 (or the pseudogene TRBV3-2), with D perhaps matching TRBD1 (7 bases). This CDR3 comprises 12 residues. Germline V gene data show CDR1 as LGHDT and CDR2 as YNNKEL (reference sequence). The CDR3 bases are TGTGCCAGCAGCCAAACTGGACAGGAGGGTACCTTC. This encodes CASSQTGQEGTF.

The chain couples TRBV2 to TRBJ1-2, with TRBD1 identical over 7 bases. This CDR3 has 11 amino acids. Germline V lookup: CDR1 SNHLY, CDR2 FYNNEI. J was trimmed by 6 bases and V by 9 bases; bases with no gene match: 4. The CDR3 is CASQGGNGYTF. DNA of the CDR3: TGTGCCAGTCAAGGGGGCAATGGCTACACCTTC. The full variable domain, in which reference TRBV2 and TRBJ1-2 provide the parts outside the CDR3, is EPEVTQTPSHQVTQMGQEVILRCVPISNHLYFYWYRQILGQKVEFLVSFYNNEISEKSEIFDDQFSVERPDGSNFTLKIRSTKLEDSAMYFCASQGGNGYTFGSGTRLTVV.

The gene calls are TRBV28 and TRBJ2-7, with D possibly matching TRBD2 (6 bases). Trimming removed 6 bases at V and 3 bases at J, with 18 bases between. Germline CDR1 is MDHEN and CDR2 is SYDVKM. The CDR3 is made up of 15 amino acids. Written as DNA, the CDR3 is TGTGCCAGCAGGGCCCAGGGAGGTTTCGGCTACGAGCAGTACTTC. This gives the protein CASRAQGGFGYEQYF.

V gene TRBV6-2 or TRBV6-3 combines with J gene TRBJ1-5, with D hard to call. Germline V CDR1 and CDR2: MNHEY, SVGEGT. V was cut by 4 bases and J by 5 bases, with 9 bases left in between. This CDR3 comprises 13 residues. CDR3 DNA: TGTGCCAGCAGTTCCTGGCTCGATCAGCCCCAGCATTTT. As protein: CASSSWLDQPQHF.

J is TRBJ1-2 and V is TRBV7-9, with 7 bases identical to TRBD1. Per germline, CDR1 SEHNR and CDR2 FQNEAQ (reference sequence). There are 14 residues in the CDR3. V shed 3 bases, J shed 4 bases, and the junction held 5 bases outside the gene matches. CDR3 amino acids: CASSFRGGAYGYTF. The DNA of the CDR3 is TGTGCCAGCAGCTTCCGAGGGGGCGCCTATGGCTACACCTTC.

This sequence joins TRBV6-2 or TRBV6-3 and TRBJ2-1; weak D call: TRBD2 (5 bases). Germline V gives CDR1 MNHEY, CDR2 SVGEGT. CDR3 length equals 16 residues. V lost 4 bases, J lost 8 bases, and 21 bases lay in between. For the CDR3, the DNA is TGTGCCAGCAGTTCCCTTCCCCCGGGGAATGTTTATGAGCAGTTCTTC. Translated, it gives CASSSLPPGNVYEQFF.

The CDR3 reads CASSSRQGAYTDTQYF. The CDR3, as DNA: TGTGCCAGCAGCTCGCGACAGGGGGCCTACACAGATACGCAGTATTTT. This rearrangement joins TRBV5-4 to TRBJ2-3, with TRBD1 matching over 10 bases. The CDR3 totals 16 residues. Germline V lookup: CDR1 SGHNT, CDR2 YYREEE (reference sequence). Trimming took 3 bases from V and 2 from J; bases not matched to a gene: 6.

This rearrangement joins TRBV18 to TRBJ1-5, with D unresolved. Trimming stripped 0 bases from V and 3 bases from J, with 6 bases between. CDR3 length: 14 residues. Germline values: CDR1 KGHSH, CDR2 LQKENI. The CDR3 DNA reads TGTGCCAGCTCACCACCTACTGTCAATCAGCCCCAGCATTTT. This encodes CASSPPTVNQPQHF. The full variable domain, with the rest looked up from reference TRBV18 and TRBJ1-5, is NAGVMQNPRHLVRRRGQEARLRCSPMKGHSHVYWYRQLPEEGLKFMVYLQKENIIDESGMPKERFSAEFPKEGPSILRIQQVVRGDSAAYFCASSPPTVNQPQHFGDGTRLSIL.